A selection of T cell receptor beta chains follows, all from one sample in a study of cytomegalovirus exposure and HLA in healthy donors. Sequenced by immunoSEQ multiplex PCR; TCRdb stores in-frame clones only, minus some. There are some 180,000 clones in the sample; 81% occur only once, and more than 3% lies in the top ten. Sequenced material: PBMCs. These receptors were collected from a man aged 35 to 55 in good health and CMV-seropositive. Both conserved end residues are part of each CDR3. The D gene is left open where the match is weak. Expanded clones get a size class; other rows say once, few or many, or leave the size out.

NA	TRBV5-6	NA	TRBJ2-2	CASSLGPGTNTGELFF	TGTGCCAGCAGCTTGGGTCCGGGAACGAACACCGGGGAGCTGTTTTTT
NA	TRBV11-2	TRBD2	TRBJ2-1	CASSLAGLAGGGSYNEQFF	TGTGCCAGCAGCTTAGCCGGACTAGCGGGAGGGGGGTCCTACAATGAGCAGTTCTTC
NA	TRBV5-1	NA	TRBJ2-1	CASSSRGYEQFF	TGCGCCAGCAGCTCCAGGGGATATGAGCAGTTCTTC
NA	TRBV5-6	TRBD2	TRBJ2-7	CASSSAGGPPYEQYF	TGTGCCAGCAGCTCAGCGGGAGGTCCCCCATACGAGCAGTACTTC
few	TRBV4-3	NA	TRBJ1-5	CASSQERGLNQPQHF	TGCGCCAGCAGCCAAGAGAGAGGTCTCAATCAGCCCCAGCATTTT
NA	TRBV28	TRBD1	TRBJ2-2	CASTQGANTGELFF	TGTGCCAGCACGCAGGGGGCAAACACCGGGGAGCTGTTTTTT
NA	TRBV28	NA	TRBJ2-5	CASTGVAWETQYF	TGTGCCAGCACCGGGGTGGCGTGGGAGACCCAGTACTTC
NA	TRBV5-1	NA	TRBJ1-1	CASSLQVMNTEAFF	TGCGCCAGCAGCTTACAGGTAATGAACACTGAAGCTTTCTTT
NA	TRBV6-5	NA	TRBJ2-7	CASSPFAGAVYEQYF	TGTGCCAGCAGCCCCTTCGCGGGGGCGGTTTACGAGCAGTACTTC
NA	TRBV19	NA	TRBJ1-5	CASSIGVSQRNQPQHF	TGTGCCAGTAGTATCGGAGTGTCCCAGCGGAATCAGCCCCAGCATTTT
NA	TRBV10-3	TRBD2	TRBJ2-3	CAIAIAGSTDTQYF	TGTGCCATAGCTATAGCGGGTAGCACAGATACGCAGTATTTT
NA	TRBV7-2	TRBD2	TRBJ2-5	CASSLRRGETQYF	TGTGCCAGCAGCTTAAGGCGGGGGGAGACCCAGTACTTC
NA	TRBV6-1	NA	TRBJ2-2	CASSLYSIRAGELFF	TGTGCCAGCAGCCTTTATTCTATCCGAGCCGGGGAGCTGTTTTTT
NA	TRBV9	NA	TRBJ1-2	CASSVDAGPYGYTF	TGTGCCAGCAGCGTAGATGCGGGCCCCTATGGCTACACCTTC
NA	TRBV6-1	TRBD1	TRBJ2-7	CASSPPGQGFGEQYF	TGTGCCAGCAGCCCCCCGGGACAGGGGTTCGGCGAGCAGTACTTC
NA	TRBV5-1	TRBD1	TRBJ2-7	CASSLQGAEHEQYF	TGCGCCAGCAGCTTACAGGGGGCGGAACACGAGCAGTACTTC